One and the same sample provided the 27 T cell receptor beta chains below, sequenced in a study of T cell responses to AZD1222 COVID-19 vaccine. The data were produced by immunoSEQ multiplex PCR, yet TCRdb's version contains in-frame clones alone and is incomplete. The table shows around 160,000 clones, with 91% occurring only once. Sequencing was performed on peripheral blood, taken 28 days after the second AZD1222 dose. These receptors were taken from an adult who received the AZD1222 COVID-19 vaccine.

The J gene is TRBJ2-3, the V gene TRBV9; weak D call: TRBD1 (5 bases). CDR3 length equals 15 residues. CDR1 and CDR2 from the germline V gene are SGDLS and YYNGEE. V shed 7 bases and J shed 6 bases, with 21 bases lying between them. The CDR3 is CASGREGAAWDTQYF. The CDR3 coding sequence is TGTGCCAGCGGCCGAGAAGGGGCCGCGTGGGATACGCAGTATTTT. Full variable domain (remainder filled in from reference TRBV9 and TRBJ2-3): DSGVTQTPKHLITATGQRVTLRCSPRSGDLSVYWYQQSLDQGLQFLIQYYNGEERAKGNILERFSAQQFPDLHSELNLSSLELGDSALYFCASGREGAAWDTQYFGPGTRLTVL.

This clone was seen a handful of times. V gene TRBV19 combines with J gene TRBJ2-1; no definite D call. Deletions cut 5 bases from V and 6 bases from J, with 11 bases between. Per the germline V gene, CDR1 is LNHDA and CDR2 is SQIVND (reference sequence). This CDR3 is built from 13 residues. The CDR3 DNA follows: TGTGCCAGTAGTTACTCTCGCTTCAATGAGCAGTTCTTC. It encodes CASSYSRFNEQFF.

The chain combines TRBV19 with TRBJ2-1; D remains unclear. CDR3 length: 13 residues. CDR1 is LNHDA and CDR2 is SQIVND in the germline V gene (reference sequence). Trimming shortened V by 5 bases and J by 10 bases, and 15 bases separated the two germline ends. CDR3 region: CASSLKRDGEQFF. DNA for the CDR3: TGTGCCAGTAGTCTAAAACGAGATGGGGAGCAGTTCTTC.

A single count supports this clone. The genes are TRBV6-5 and TRBJ2-3; 9 nucleotides match TRBD1. CDR3 length equals 14 residues. The germline V gene has CDR1 MNHEY and CDR2 SVGAGI. Trimming took 8 bases from V and 5 from J; bases not matched to a gene: 8. The CDR3 here is CASLKGQGGDTQYF. The CDR3, as DNA: TGTGCCAGCTTAAAGGGACAGGGCGGAGATACGCAGTATTTT.

The chain combines TRBV19 with TRBJ1-2, with D unresolved. Germline CDR1 and CDR2: LNHDA and SQIVND (reference sequence). The CDR3 has 12 residues. Trimming cost V 5 bases and J 6 bases, with 10 bases left between them. CDR3 sequence: CASSAWTDGYTF. CDR3 sequence (DNA): TGTGCCAGTAGTGCGTGGACGGATGGCTACACCTTC.

The rearrangement links TRBV7-9 to TRBJ2-3; D tentatively reads TRBD1 or TRBD2 (5 bases each). This CDR3 region has 14 residues. Germline V CDR1 and CDR2: SEHNR, FQNEAQ (reference sequence). V lost 1 base and J 6 bases, leaving 11 bases between the germline ends. DNA for the CDR3: TGTGCCAGCAGCTTAGGAGGGGAAATGGATACGCAGTATTTT. Translating gives CASSLGGEMDTQYF.

This rearrangement joins TRBV6-5 to TRBJ1-2; no reliable D call. Trimming left V 0 bases short and J 4 bases short, with 12 bases between. The CDR3 has 15 residues. Germline CDR1 MNHEY, CDR2 SVGAGI. CDR3 in amino acids: CASSYSRGRFYGYTF. DNA of the CDR3: TGTGCCAGCAGTTACTCGAGAGGCCGGTTCTATGGCTACACCTTC.

The V gene is TRBV4-1, the J gene TRBJ2-7, with 9 bases matching TRBD1. With V trimmed by 4 bases and J by 2 bases, 3 bases remained unmatched. The CDR3 consists of 14 residues. Germline-derived CDR1 and CDR2 are MGHRA and YSYEKL. CDR3 nucleotides: TGCGCCAGCAGCCCGGGACAGGGAGCCTACGAGCAGTACTTC. It translates to CASSPGQGAYEQYF.

The J gene is TRBJ1-1, the V gene TRBV6-2 or TRBV6-3, with D perhaps TRBD1 (5 bases). In germline, CDR1 is MNHEY, CDR2 SVGEGT. With 5 bases removed from V and 1 base from J, the gap between germline ends came to 8 bases. CDR3 size: 13 residues. The CDR3 loop is CASSRDRNTEAFF. CDR3 coding DNA: TGTGCCAGCAGTCGCGACAGGAACACTGAAGCTTTCTTT.

The chain employs TRBV24-1 and TRBJ2-7; D may match TRBD1 or TRBD2 (6 bases each). The CDR3 is 18 residues long. From germline, CDR1 is KGHDR and CDR2 SFDVKD. V was pared by 1 base and J by 0 bases, with 18 bases between. CDR3 nucleotide sequence: TGTGCCACCAGTGATTTCGGTCGTGGGGGGCTTAGCTCCTACGAGCAGTACTTC. Its translation: CATSDFGRGGLSSYEQYF.

The gene calls are TRBV27 and TRBJ1-5; TRBD1 matches at 7 bases. CDR1 and CDR2 (germline): MNHEY, SMNVEV (reference sequence). V lost 5 bases to trimming and J lost 3 bases; unmatched junction nucleotides: 4. The length of the CDR3 is 14 residues. Here the CDR3 DNA reads TGTGCCAGCAGTCTGACAGGGTACAATCAGCCCCAGCATTTT. Amino acid sequence: CASSLTGYNQPQHF.

This chain joins TRBV19 and TRBJ1-2; D remains unclear. Trimming shortened V by 5 bases and J by 3 bases, and 16 bases separated the two germline ends. Germline V gene data show CDR1 as LNHDA and CDR2 as SQIVND (reference sequence). The CDR3 spans 15 residues. CDR3 DNA sequence: TGTGCCAGTAGTCGCGAAGCTCGGCTTCACTATGGCTACACCTTC. It specifies CASSREARLHYGYTF.

This clone has just one count. The chain recombines TRBV30 with TRBJ2-2; 11 bases map to TRBD2. The CDR3 covers 15 residues. Germline CDR1 GTSNPN, CDR2 SVGIG (reference sequence). Trimming removed 2 bases from V and 4 bases from J; junction bases left unmatched: 3. The CDR3, as DNA: TGTGCCTGGAGTCGAACTAGCGGGGGCACCGGGGAGCTGTTTTTT. It translates to CAWSRTSGGTGELFF.

The chain joins TRBV4-1 to TRBJ2-3, with D hard to call. The length of the CDR3 is 15 residues. V gave up 4 bases and J gave up 0 bases, with 11 bases separating them. The germline V gene encodes CDR1 MGHRA and CDR2 YSYEKL. CDR3 coding DNA: TGCGCCAGCAGCCTCCTTCTAGTGAGCACAGATACGCAGTATTTT. Translated: CASSLLLVSTDTQYF.

This clone was seen only once. CDR3 in amino acids: CSASRNRGSLAKNIQYF. CDR3 in DNA: TGCAGTGCTAGTCGGAACAGGGGCTCTTTAGCCAAAAACATTCAGTACTTC. The chain couples TRBV20-1 to TRBJ2-4; 7 bases match TRBD1. The CDR3 covers 17 residues. J was trimmed by 0 bases and V by 3 bases; bases with no gene match: 11. CDR1 is DFQATT, CDR2 SNEGSKA, per germline (reference sequence).

The chain is built from TRBV5-4 and TRBJ1-2; no firm D call. Trimming left V 3 bases short and J 1 base short, with 10 bases between. Germline V gives CDR1 SGHNT, CDR2 YYREEE (reference sequence). CDR3 length equals 14 residues. The CDR3, as DNA: TGTGCCAGCAGCTCGTCGCTAGTTAACTATGGCTACACCTTC. Its protein product is CASSSSLVNYGYTF.

With respect to this clone: This same CDR3 is encoded by further DNA sequences in the sample. The chain links TRBV30 to TRBJ2-1; TRBD1 agrees at 8 bases. The CDR3 has 14 residues. Trimming removed 0 bases from V and 2 bases from J; junction bases left unmatched: 0. Germline V gene lookup returns CDR1 GTSNPN and CDR2 SVGIG (reference sequence). As DNA, the CDR3 is TGTGCCTGGAGTGTACAGGGGGCCTACAATGAGCAGTTCTTC. Its protein is CAWSVQGAYNEQFF.

The chain has TRBV27 and TRBJ2-5; 9 nucleotides agree with TRBD2. V trimming: 0 bases; J trimming: 0 bases; junction bases outside the gene matches: 11. The germline gives CDR1 MNHEY, CDR2 SMNVEV (reference sequence). The CDR3 covers 19 residues. CDR3 bases: TGTGCCAGCAGTTTATCGATTCCTAGCGGGAACCACTACCAAGAGACCCAGTACTTC. Amino acid sequence: CASSLSIPSGNHYQETQYF.

The chain uses TRBV4-2 and TRBJ2-1; 9 bases map to TRBD2. CDR3 length equals 14 residues. Germline trimming cut 5 bases from V and 9 bases from J; bases unmatched to any gene: 8. The germline V gene encodes CDR1 LGHNA and CDR2 YNFKEQ. The CDR3 reads CASSKLGLAGEQFF. As DNA, the CDR3 is TGTGCCAGCAGCAAACTGGGACTAGCAGGTGAGCAGTTCTTC.

The chain carries TRBV6-2 or TRBV6-3 and TRBJ1-1; D unclear. CDR3 length: 14 residues. Trimming cost V 6 bases and J 6 bases, with 17 bases left between them. Per germline, CDR1 MNHEY and CDR2 SVGEGT. CDR3 sequence (DNA): TGTGCCAGCAGCCCCATCCTACGTAACGCTGAAGCTTTCTTT. Translation: CASSPILRNAEAFF.

V and J are TRBV5-1 and TRBJ1-5; 8 bases align to TRBD1. Unmatched junction bases numbered 6, after V lost 4 bases and J lost 6 bases. CDR3 length equals 14 residues. Germline CDR1 SGHRS, CDR2 YFSETQ. CDR3 nucleotide sequence: TGCGCCAGCAGCCTCGGACAGGGTACTCAGCCCCAGCATTTT. Its translation: CASSLGQGTQPQHF. The full variable domain, rest sourced from reference TRBV5-1 and TRBJ1-5, is KAGVTQTPRYLIKTRGQQVTLSCSPISGHRSVSWYQQTPGQGLQFLFEYFSETQRNKGNFPGRFSGRQFSNSRSEMNVSTLELGDSALYLCASSLGQGTQPQHFGDGTRLSIL.

The CDR3 DNA follows: TGTGCCAGCAGCTTAAGTCGCGGGAGGGCCCACAATGAGCAGTTCTTC. Amino acids: CASSLSRGRAHNEQFF. V and J are TRBV11-3 and TRBJ2-1; 9 bases fit TRBD2. Trimming at V came to 2 bases and at J to 5 bases, leaving 7 bases not matched to a gene. The CDR3 runs to 16 residues. CDR1 SGHNT and CDR2 YENEEA come from the germline V gene. Full variable domain (outside the CDR3, taken from reference TRBV11-3 and TRBJ2-1): EAGVVQSPRYKIIEKKQPVAFWCNPISGHNTLYWYLQNLGQGPELLIRYENEEAVDDSQLPKDRFSAERLKGVDSTLKIQPAELGDSAVYLCASSLSRGRAHNEQFFGPGTRLTVL.

This clone was seen once. The chain links TRBV2 to TRBJ2-7, with D possibly being TRBD2 (7 bases). The length of the CDR3 is 20 residues. The V gene's germline CDR1 is SNHLY and CDR2 FYNNEI. V gave up 5 bases and J gave up 1 base, with 30 bases separating them. CDR3 region: CASSTEARGAKFERSYEQYF. The DNA of the CDR3 is TGTGCCAGCAGTACTGAAGCCCGGGGGGCAAAGTTCGAGCGGTCCTACGAGCAGTACTTC.

The J gene is TRBJ1-1, the V gene TRBV6-6; D remains unclear. Between the trimmed V and J ends, which lost 2 bases and 3 bases, there was a span of 13 bases. This CDR3 has 15 residues. Germline V CDR1 and CDR2: MNHNY, SVGAGI (reference sequence). The CDR3: CASSYGPIGDTEAFF. The CDR3, as DNA: TGTGCCAGCAGTTACGGGCCTATTGGGGACACTGAAGCTTTCTTT.

The chain uses TRBV19 and TRBJ2-7; TRBD2 matches 9 bases. The V gene's germline CDR1 is LNHDA and CDR2 SQIVND (reference sequence). The CDR3 is made up of 16 amino acids. Trimming at V came to 3 bases and at J to 4 bases, leaving 10 bases not matched to a gene. CDR3 in amino acids: CASSIHPGLATYEQYF. The CDR3 nucleotides read TGTGCCAGTAGTATCCACCCGGGACTAGCAACTTACGAGCAGTACTTC. The full variable domain, its missing parts supplied by reference TRBV19 and TRBJ2-7, is DGGITQSPKYLFRKEGQNVTLSCEQNLNHDAMYWYRQDPGQGLRLIYYSQIVNDFQKGDIAEGYSVSREKKESFPLTVTSAQKNPTAFYLCASSIHPGLATYEQYFGPGTRLTVT.

This clone was found once. The genes are TRBV10-3 and TRBJ2-6; TRBD2 might be the D (7 bases). V lost 3 bases, J lost 2 bases, and 20 bases lay in between. CDR1 and CDR2 from the germline V gene are ENHRY and SYGVKD. The CDR3 is made up of 19 amino acids. The CDR3 sequence: CAISDQQGGAVAGANVLTF. Written as DNA, the CDR3 is TGTGCCATCAGTGACCAACAGGGAGGGGCCGTGGCTGGGGCCAACGTCCTGACTTTC.

Concerning this clone: One end of the junction does not line up with germline, which may come from a read error. The gene calls are TRBV6-6 and TRBJ2-7, with TRBD2 as a possible D gene (7 bases). The CDR3 length is 14 residues. In germline, CDR1 is MNHNY, CDR2 SVGAGI (reference sequence). CDR3 bases: TGTGTCAGCTCAGTGGGGGGGGGCATGTACGAGCAGTACTTC. This encodes CVSSVGGGMYEQYF.